The 11 T cell receptor beta chains in this list originate from one sample, sequenced in a study of spatial heterogeneity in lung cancer. Time point denoted: sample taken at primary tumor resection. TCRdb ran MiXCR on the 5' RACE reads and lists one entry per CDR3 protein. The sample lists fewer than 25,000 distinct CDR3 sequences, 2.5% to 4% occurring once. This material consisted of PBMCs, taken at surgery. These receptors all stem from a female donor with early-stage non-small cell lung cancer.

The gene calls are TRBV7-3 and TRBJ2-1; D perhaps matches TRBD1 (7 bases). CDR1 is SGHTA, CDR2 FQGTGA, per germline. V gave up 2 bases and J gave up 6 bases, with 20 bases separating them. The CDR3 contains 17 residues. Here the CDR3 reads CASSLGRTGGTGNEQFF. CDR3 coding DNA: TGTGCCAGCAGCTTAGGGAGGACAGGCGGAACAGGCAATGAGCAGTTCTTC.

This clonotype was recorded many times. V and J are TRBV20-1 and TRBJ2-7; D might be TRBD2 (7 bases). V was cut by 2 bases and J by 3 bases, with 14 bases left in between. The CDR3 covers 14 residues. Per the germline V gene, CDR1 is DFQATT and CDR2 is SNEGSKA (reference sequence). The CDR3, as DNA: TGCAGTGCTAGAAGGGGGGGCCGGAACTACGAGCAGTACTTC. As protein: CSARRGGRNYEQYF.

This clonotype was recorded many times. The chain links TRBV29-1 to TRBJ1-5, with unresolved D. Per the germline V gene, CDR1 is SQVTM and CDR2 is ANQGSEA. This CDR3 comprises 12 residues. With 7 bases removed from V and 0 bases from J, the gap between germline ends came to 7 bases. For the CDR3, the DNA is TGCAGCGCTACGTATAGCAATCAGCCCCAGCATTTT. This codes for CSATYSNQPQHF.

This clonotype was seen repeatedly, ten times or more. The chain combines TRBV4-1 with TRBJ2-1, with 9 bases lining up with TRBD2. This CDR3 has 17 residues. V shed 4 bases, J shed 8 bases, and the junction held 15 bases outside the gene matches. The germline V gene has CDR1 MGHRA and CDR2 YSYEKL. The CDR3 region is CASSPAGVISGSDEQFF. Here the CDR3 DNA reads TGCGCCAGCAGCCCGGCCGGGGTAATTAGCGGGAGCGATGAGCAGTTCTTC.

This clonotype has a count of ten or more. The chain joins TRBV2 to TRBJ2-2; TRBD1 matches 9 bases. The germline V gene has CDR1 SNHLY and CDR2 FYNNEI. V shed 8 bases and J 5 bases; nucleotides not matched to a gene: 9. The CDR3 has 15 amino acids. The CDR3 sequence is CASAQDRGGTGELFF. CDR3 coding DNA: TGTGCCAGCGCCCAGGACAGGGGAGGAACCGGGGAGCTGTTTTTT.

This clonotype was counted between two and nine times. One junction end does not reproduce the germline sequence, and a read error may be involved. V usage is TRBV7-7 and J usage is TRBJ2-3; the D gene could be TRBD1 or TRBD2 (5 bases each). The CDR3 is 13 residues long. Germline V gives CDR1 SSHAT, CDR2 FNYEAQ (reference sequence). CDR3 sequence reads: CASSRDHQHTQYF. The CDR3 region has the DNA TGTGCTAGCAGCCGGGACCACCAGCATACGCAGTATTTT.

By frequency in the sample, this clonotype is medium-sized. This chain links TRBV28 with TRBJ1-5; 8 bases match TRBD1. Germline V gene data show CDR1 as MDHEN and CDR2 as SYDVKM. This CDR3 region has 16 residues. V was clipped by 5 bases and J by 4 bases; unmatched bases: 10. CDR3 residues: CASSLQRTGLNQPQHF. CDR3 sequence (DNA): TGTGCCAGCAGTCTACAGAGGACAGGGCTTAATCAGCCCCAGCATTTT.

This clonotype was seen many times. The rearrangement uses TRBV5-1 and TRBJ2-3; D perhaps matches TRBD2 (5 bases). Looked up from germline, CDR1 is SGHRS and CDR2 is YFSETQ. The CDR3 runs 12 residues. Trimming left V 4 bases short and J 3 bases short, with 6 bases between. The CDR3 DNA reads TGCGCCAGCAGCGGGAGTACAGATACGCAGTATTTT. It codes for CASSGSTDTQYF. Variable domain in full (rest from reference TRBV5-1 and TRBJ2-3): KAGVTQTPRYLIKTRGQQVTLSCSPISGHRSVSWYQQTPGQGLQFLFEYFSETQRNKGNFPGRFSGRQFSNSRSEMNVSTLELGDSALYLCASSGSTDTQYFGPGTRLTVL.

There are many counts of this clonotype. The chain recombines TRBV20-1 with TRBJ2-3; tentatively, D is TRBD1 (5 bases). Germline V gene lookup returns CDR1 DFQATT and CDR2 SNEGSKA (reference sequence). Trimming shortened V by 5 bases and J by 1 base, and 16 bases separated the two germline ends. The CDR3 totals 15 residues. CDR3 amino acids: CSAHPQGWGTDTQYF. The CDR3 nucleotides are TGCAGTGCTCATCCCCAGGGATGGGGCACAGATACGCAGTATTTT.

This clonotype was counted ten times or more. The chain recombines TRBV5-1 with TRBJ2-2; 7 nucleotides agree with TRBD2. CDR1 is SGHRS, CDR2 YFSETQ, per germline. J lost 1 base, V lost 3 bases, and 6 bases had no gene match. The CDR3 contains 16 residues. The CDR3 DNA sequence: TGCGCCAGCAGCTCCTCCGGGACTAAGAACACCGGGGAGCTGTTTTTT. This encodes CASSSSGTKNTGELFF. The full variable domain, rest sourced from reference TRBV5-1 and TRBJ2-2, is KAGVTQTPRYLIKTRGQQVTLSCSPISGHRSVSWYQQTPGQGLQFLFEYFSETQRNKGNFPGRFSGRQFSNSRSEMNVSTLELGDSALYLCASSSSGTKNTGELFFGEGSRLTVL.

In its sample, this clonotype was seen many times. V is TRBV7-9 and J is TRBJ2-5; maybe TRBD2 (7 bases). Germline CDR1 SEHNR, CDR2 FQNEAQ (reference sequence). Trimming removed 6 bases from V and 7 bases from J, with 18 bases in between. This CDR3 has 14 residues. DNA of the CDR3: TGTGCCAGCAGTCAGTCGGGGGGCGATGGGACCCAGTACTTC. Its translation is CASSQSGGDGTQYF.